The 5 T cell receptor beta chains below all came from one sample that was sequenced in a study of radiotherapy plus CTLA-4 blockade in lung cancer. Clones were read by immunoSEQ multiplex PCR, and TCRdb kept only the in-frame ones, dropping some. The sample contains fewer than 40,000 clones, 70% to 85% of which appear only once. The sequences come from peripheral blood, collected from a patient treated with radiotherapy plus ipilimumab. Every receptor here comes from a human donor with non-small cell lung cancer who had stable disease on radiotherapy plus ipilimumab.

This clone was observed once. The chain couples TRBV28 to TRBJ1-1; possible D gene TRBD1, 6 bases. The CDR3 length is 13 residues. Looked up from germline, CDR1 is MDHEN and CDR2 is SYDVKM. The V end lost 8 bases, the J end lost 4 bases, and 14 bases lay between the germline ends. The CDR3 is CASLRGGSTEAFF. As DNA, the CDR3 is TGTGCCAGCTTAAGGGGGGGGAGCACTGAAGCTTTCTTT.

This chain uses TRBV5-5 with TRBJ2-3; 10 bases are a match to TRBD2. V lost 4 bases and J lost 5; bases outside the gene matches: 10. The CDR3 extends over 16 amino acids. Per the germline V gene, CDR1 is SGHKS and CDR2 is YYEKEE (reference sequence). As DNA, the CDR3 is TGTGCCAGCAGCAGGGTGCCTAGCGGGGGAGGAGATACGCAGTATTTT. It yields the protein CASSRVPSGGGDTQYF.

The chain carries TRBV5-1 and TRBJ1-5; D is possibly TRBD1 (6 bases). Between the trimmed V and J ends, which lost 0 bases and 4 bases, there was a span of 11 bases. Germline loops: CDR1 SGHRS, CDR2 YFSETQ. The CDR3 sequence is 15 residues long. The DNA of the CDR3 is TGCGCCAGCAGCTTGGACGGGGGGCAGAATCAGCCCCAGCATTTT. Translating gives CASSLDGGQNQPQHF. The full variable domain, its missing parts supplied by reference TRBV5-1 and TRBJ1-5, is KAGVTQTPRYLIKTRGQQVTLSCSPISGHRSVSWYQQTPGQGLQFLFEYFSETQRNKGNFPGRFSGRQFSNSRSEMNVSTLELGDSALYLCASSLDGGQNQPQHFGDGTRLSIL.

This chain joins TRBV19 and TRBJ1-5; D might be TRBD1 (6 bases). CDR1 is LNHDA, CDR2 SQIVND, per germline (reference sequence). Trimming shortened V by 6 bases and J by 0 bases, and 9 bases separated the two germline ends. CDR3 length: 14 residues. CDR3 nucleotides: TGTGCCAGTAGGAGGACAGATAGCAATCAGCCCCAGCATTTT. Translation: CASRRTDSNQPQHF.

This clone appeared a single time. V is TRBV18 and J is TRBJ2-7; TRBD1 agrees at 7 bases. The germline V gene encodes CDR1 KGHSH and CDR2 LQKENI. The CDR3 is 14 residues long. V lost 3 bases to trimming and J lost 6 bases; unmatched junction nucleotides: 8. The DNA of the CDR3 is TGTGCCAGCTCACCGACAGGGACCGCGGGCGAGCAGTACGTC. Its protein is CASSPTGTAGEQYV.